The following is a T cell receptor (beta chain) sequence with its context. Antigen specificity is unknown. This CDR3 comprises 14 residues. CDR1 is ENHRY, CDR2 SYGVKD, per germline. Trimming stripped 2 bases from V and 3 bases from J, with 8 bases between. The sample originates from a study of shared clonotypes between healthy human individuals. Study outcomes and limitations: The study found lower generation probabilities in non-shared clonotypes than in those shared by all four donors.

Replicate sorted-subset PCRs were loaded with around 220 ng DNA, about 30,000 T cell genomes. Original processing notes: Junction-only immunoSEQ data arrived without quality scores, meaning filtering differed. Sequencing was performed with immunoSEQ multiplex PCR; in TCRdb, only in-frame clones are kept and a portion is missing. The V and J calls and clone size are taken from that table; D and trimming were inferred from the DNA. This table has millions of clones, 85% to 95% appearing once. Sequencing was carried out using naive CD4+ T cells sorted from blood. Regarding subset: CD45RA+ positively selected. The chain uses TRBV10-3 and TRBJ1-3; D might be TRBD1 (5 bases). This receptor was obtained from a man younger than 30 in good health. The CDR3 loop is CAISEGGDGNTIYF. As DNA, the CDR3 is TGTGCCATCAGTGAGGGGGGGGATGGAAACACCATATATTTT.